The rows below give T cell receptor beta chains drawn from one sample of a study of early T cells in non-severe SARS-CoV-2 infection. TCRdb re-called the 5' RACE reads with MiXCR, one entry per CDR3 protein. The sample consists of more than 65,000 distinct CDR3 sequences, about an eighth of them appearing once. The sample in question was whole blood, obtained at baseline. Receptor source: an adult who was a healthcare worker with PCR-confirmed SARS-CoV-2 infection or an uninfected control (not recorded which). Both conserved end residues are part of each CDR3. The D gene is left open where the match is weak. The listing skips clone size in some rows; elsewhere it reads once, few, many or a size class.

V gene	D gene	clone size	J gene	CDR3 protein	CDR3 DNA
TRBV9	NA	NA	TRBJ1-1	CASSRANTEAFF	TGTGCCAGCAGCAGGGCGAACACTGAAGCTTTCTTT
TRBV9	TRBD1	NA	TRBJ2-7	CASSGGDRAEQYF	TGTGCCAGCAGCGGGGGGGACAGGGCCGAGCAGTACTTC
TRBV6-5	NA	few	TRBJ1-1	CASSYSRVGMTEAFF	TGTGCCAGCAGTTACTCGAGGGTAGGGATGACTGAAGCTTTCTTT
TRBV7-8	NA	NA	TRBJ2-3	CASSLAKDTQYF	TGTGCCAGCAGCTTAGCCAAAGATACGCAGTATTTT
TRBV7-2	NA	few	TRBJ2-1	CASSVGGGEQFF	TGTGCCAGCAGCGTGGGGGGCGGTGAGCAGTTCTTC
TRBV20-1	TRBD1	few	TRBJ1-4	CSAGGGQVINEKLFF	TGCAGTGCTGGTGGGGGACAGGTTATTAATGAAAAACTGTTTTTT
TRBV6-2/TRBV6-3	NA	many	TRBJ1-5	CASSYFGDQPQHF	TGTGCCAGCAGTTACTTCGGGGATCAGCCCCAGCATTTT
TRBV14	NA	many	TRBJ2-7	CASSQGDVGRKAYEQYF	TGTGCCAGCAGCCAAGGCGACGTGGGGCGCAAAGCCTACGAGCAGTACTTC
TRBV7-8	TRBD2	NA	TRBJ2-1	CASSLARLAATGNEQFF	TGTGCCAGCAGCTTAGCGAGACTAGCGGCGACGGGTAATGAGCAGTTCTTC
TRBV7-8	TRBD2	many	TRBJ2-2	CASSGGTSGLYGELFF	TGTGCCAGCAGCGGAGGGACTAGCGGACTCTACGGGGAGCTGTTTTTT
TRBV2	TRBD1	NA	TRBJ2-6	CASRRDRVSGANVLTF	TGTGCCAGCAGACGGGACAGGGTGTCTGGGGCCAACGTCCTGACTTTC
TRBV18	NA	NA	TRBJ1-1	CASSPITGPDTEAFF	TGTGCCAGCTCACCAATAACAGGGCCGGACACTGAAGCTTTCTTT
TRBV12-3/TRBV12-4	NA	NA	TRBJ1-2	CASSPDFWGKDGYTF	TGTGCCAGCAGTCCCGATTTCTGGGGAAAGGATGGCTACACCTTC